This T cell receptor (beta chain) was sequenced during a study of blood T cell repertoires in COVID-19. Overall study context: The United States, Italy and Spain were the sources of the acute and convalescent COVID-19 samples.

In the source study's methods: Amplification from reference gene primers served as the basis for estimated nucleated cell counts. The method was immunoSEQ multiplex PCR; TCRdb's version includes in-frame clones alone and lacks a portion of them. V, J and clone size were drawn from that table, and D and trimming were deduced from the DNA. This sample yields 200,000 to 250,000 clones, of which about 88% are seen a single time; less than 3.5% belongs to the top ten. The sample holds one count of this clone. Material for sequencing was peripheral blood. The receptor was derived from a woman in her fifties or sixties with acute or convalescent COVID-19.

DNA of the CDR3: TGCGCCAGCAGTGAGACAGGGGGCAACTATGGCTACACCTTC. Encoded protein: CASSETGGNYGYTF. V and J are TRBV10-2 and TRBJ1-2; 9 nucleotides line up with TRBD1. The CDR3 length is 14 residues. Germline loops: CDR1 WSHSY, CDR2 SAAADI. J gave up 2 bases and V 2 bases, and 0 bases lay outside the gene matches.